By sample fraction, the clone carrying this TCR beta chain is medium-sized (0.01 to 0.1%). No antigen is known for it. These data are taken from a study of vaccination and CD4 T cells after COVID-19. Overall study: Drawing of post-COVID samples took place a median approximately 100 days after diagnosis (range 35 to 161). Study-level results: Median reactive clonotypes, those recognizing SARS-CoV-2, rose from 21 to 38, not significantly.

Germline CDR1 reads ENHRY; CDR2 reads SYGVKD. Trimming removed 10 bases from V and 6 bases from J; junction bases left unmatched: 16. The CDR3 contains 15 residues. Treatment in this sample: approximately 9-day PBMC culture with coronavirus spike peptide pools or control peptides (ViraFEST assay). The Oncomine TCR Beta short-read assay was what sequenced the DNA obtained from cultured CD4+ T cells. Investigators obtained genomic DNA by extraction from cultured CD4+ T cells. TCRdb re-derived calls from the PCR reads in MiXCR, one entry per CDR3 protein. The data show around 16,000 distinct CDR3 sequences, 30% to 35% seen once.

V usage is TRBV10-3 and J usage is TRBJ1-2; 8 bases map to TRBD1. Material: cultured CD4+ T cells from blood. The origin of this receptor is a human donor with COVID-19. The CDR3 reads CATQRSRQGPHGYTF. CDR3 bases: TGTGCCACCCAACGATCCAGACAGGGGCCTCATGGCTACACCTTC.